This entry is about one TCR beta chain. Described treatment: 15 to 20 received Ad26.COV2.S at low or high dose, single or two shots; about 5 received placebo; per-sample allocation not given. After the first vaccine or placebo injection, samples were drawn on day 63. The data were obtained in a study of Ad26.COV2.S vaccination and SARS-CoV-2 variants. Only in-frame clones appear in the TCRdb table, and some are missing; sequencing was by immunoSEQ multiplex PCR. The data hold about 350,000 clones, with approximately 86% observed a single time. The TCR sequence derives from a person aged 18-60 years who received the Ad26.COV2.S COVID-19 vaccine or a placebo. The specimen was peripheral blood, collected in a trial of Ad26.COV2.S vaccine versus placebo.

The CDR3 is CASRLVRGLENTEAFF. The CDR3 coding sequence is TGTGCAAGTCGCTTAGTAAGGGGCTTGGAGAACACTGAAGCTTTCTTT. V usage is TRBV12-2 and J usage is TRBJ1-1; TRBD1 is the table's D call and was not checked against the DNA. TRBV12-2 is a pseudogene segment. The CDR3 runs to 16 residues.